The sequence of this T cell receptor (beta chain) was determined in a study of cytomegalovirus exposure and HLA in healthy donors. Turning to the study itself: Out of approximately 170 million T cells, an earlier analysis found about 100 million unique TCR beta sequences in total. Findings of the study overall: A prior analysis recorded that most TCR beta V segments were productive about 90% or about 30% of the time. The study assumed roughly uniform donor sequencing depth for presence/absence analyses. Information on immune exposure was restricted to one variable (CMV serostatus).

The PCR contained 60 Vbeta and 13 Jbeta primers. TCRdb keeps only in-frame clones here, not all; method: immunoSEQ multiplex PCR. The sample has 150,000 or so clones, approximately 83% seen once. The CDR3 runs to 16 residues. Looked up from germline, CDR1 is MNHNS and CDR2 is SASEGT. V dropped 3 bases and J dropped 3; count of bases not matched to a gene: 8. On this clone itself: What it recognizes is unknown.

This TCR derives from a man aged 18 to 35 in good health and CMV-seropositive. Specimen: PBMCs. The chain recombines TRBV6-1 with TRBJ2-3, with TRBD2 matching 8 bases. The CDR3 spells CASSETLAGRTDTQYF. CDR3 DNA sequence: TGTGCCAGCAGTGAGACGTTAGCGGGGCGAACAGATACGCAGTATTTT.